The rows below give T cell receptor beta chains drawn from one sample of a study of blood T cell repertoires in COVID-19. Sequencing used immunoSEQ multiplex PCR; TCRdb keeps in-frame clones, though not all of them. The sample includes more than 200,000 clones, approximately 88% of them seen just once. The sequencing sample was made of peripheral blood. The receptors come from a human donor in a cohort sampled during active COVID-19. Each CDR3 is given with its conserved first and last residue. A D gene is named only where the DNA matches it firmly. The size of a clone is reported for some rows only, either as once, few or many, or as a class for expanded clones.

j_gene | abundance | d_gene | v_gene | CDR3aa | CDR3nt
TRBJ2-5 | NA | TRBD2 | TRBV27 | CATGTSGKKETQYF | TGTGCCACGGGGACTAGCGGAAAAAAAGAGACCCAGTACTTC
TRBJ1-2 | NA | NA | TRBV11-2 | CASSPTGRSYGYTF | TGTGCCAGCAGTCCCACAGGGCGGAGCTATGGCTACACCTTC
TRBJ2-2 | NA | TRBD2 | TRBV13 | CASSTGTSVTGELFF | TGTGCCAGCAGCACCGGGACTAGCGTGACCGGGGAGCTGTTTTTT
TRBJ2-3 | NA | NA | TRBV19 | CASSNFDTQYF | TGTGCCAGTAGTAACTTTGATACGCAGTATTTT
TRBJ1-2 | NA | NA | TRBV12-5 | CASGVRTDYGYTF | TGTGCTAGTGGTGTGAGGACAGATTATGGCTACACCTTC
TRBJ1-2 | NA | NA | TRBV19 | CATRDGFRNDGYTF | TGTGCCACCAGAGACGGCTTCAGGAATGATGGCTACACCTTC
TRBJ2-1 | NA | NA | TRBV29-1 | CSVSVAASYNEQFF | TGCAGCGTTTCAGTAGCGGCCTCCTACAATGAGCAGTTCTTC
TRBJ1-1 | NA | NA | TRBV5-5 | CASSLNLNTEAFF | TGTGCCAGCAGCTTGAACTTGAACACTGAAGCTTTCTTT
TRBJ2-3 | NA | TRBD1 | TRBV24-1 | CATSSDRGPPCYTDTQYF | TGTGCCACCAGCTCTGACAGGGGGCCACCCTGTTACACAGATACGCAGTATTTT
TRBJ2-7 | NA | NA | TRBV7-2 | CASSLGTATRYEQYF | TGTGCCAGCAGCTTAGGGACAGCGACCCGCTACGAGCAGTACTTC
TRBJ2-7 | NA | TRBD2 | TRBV5-4 | CASSSPGYEGLAGGLEQYF | TGTGCCAGCAGCTCCCCGGGGTACGAGGGACTAGCGGGAGGGCTAGAGCAGTACTTC
TRBJ1-1 | NA | NA | TRBV20-1 | CSAKPTYGAFF | TGCAGTGCCAAACCCACATATGGAGCTTTCTTT
TRBJ1-3 | NA | NA | TRBV5-1 | CASSARGTSGNTIYF | TGCGCCAGCAGCGCCCGGGGGACCTCTGGAAACACCATATATTTT
TRBJ1-2 | NA | NA | TRBV2 | CASMLMGPGAHLF | TGTGCCAGCATGCTGATGGGCCCGGGAGCCCATCTCTTC
TRBJ2-7 | NA | NA | TRBV11-2 | CASSLRAGLNSYEQYF | TGTGCCAGCAGCTTAAGGGCCGGACTTAACTCCTACGAGCAGTACTTC
TRBJ1-1 | once | TRBD1 | TRBV6-2/TRBV6-3 | CASSWAGGRGTEAFF | TGTGCCAGCAGTTGGGCAGGGGGCAGAGGCACTGAAGCTTTCTTT
TRBJ1-1 | NA | TRBD1 | TRBV25-1 | CASSDWAGGHTEAFF | TGTGCCAGCAGTGATTGGGCAGGGGGCCACACTGAAGCTTTCTTT
TRBJ2-1 | NA | TRBD2 | TRBV4-1 | CASSQVSSGKSSYNEQFF | TGCGCCAGCAGCCAAGTCTCTAGCGGGAAGAGCTCCTACAATGAGCAGTTCTTC
TRBJ2-7 | once | TRBD2 | TRBV13 | CASSLGASGGYEQYF | TGTGCCAGCAGCTTAGGTGCGAGCGGGGGCTACGAGCAGTACTTC
TRBJ2-1 | NA | NA | TRBV6-2/TRBV6-3 | CASSYGAGTYNEQFF | TGTGCCAGCAGTTACGGGGCAGGGACCTACAATGAGCAGTTCTTC
TRBJ1-2 | NA | TRBD1 | TRBV7-2 | CASSRTGYVWGYTF | TGTGCCAGCAGCCGGACAGGGTACGTCTGGGGCTACACCTTC
TRBJ1-5 | NA | NA | TRBV18 | CASSPPGSQPQHF | TGTGCCAGCTCACCTCCGGGATCCCAGCCCCAGCATTTT
TRBJ1-6 | NA | NA | TRBV4-3 | CASSQDRALNSPLHF | TGCGCCAGCAGCCAAGACAGGGCACTTAATTCACCCCTCCACTTT
TRBJ1-5 | NA | NA | TRBV2 | CASSPRGGGNQPQHF | TGTGCCAGCAGTCCCAGGGGTGGGGGCAATCAGCCCCAGCATTTT
TRBJ2-7 | NA | TRBD1 | TRBV5-1 | CASSTGQGARVYEQYF | TGCGCCAGCAGCACCGGACAGGGGGCGCGTGTGTACGAGCAGTACTTC
TRBJ2-7 | few | TRBD2 | TRBV7-2 | CASSLAAASGRPYEQYF | TGTGCCAGCAGCTTAGCGGCGGCTAGCGGGAGGCCCTACGAGCAGTACTTC
TRBJ2-7 | NA | TRBD1 | TRBV5-6 | CASSLNRGLNEQYF | TGTGCCAGCAGCTTAAACAGGGGGCTCAACGAGCAGTACTTC
TRBJ1-2 | NA | NA | TRBV7-7 | CASSHKTGNYGYTF | TGTGCCAGCAGCCATAAGACAGGTAACTATGGCTACACCTTC